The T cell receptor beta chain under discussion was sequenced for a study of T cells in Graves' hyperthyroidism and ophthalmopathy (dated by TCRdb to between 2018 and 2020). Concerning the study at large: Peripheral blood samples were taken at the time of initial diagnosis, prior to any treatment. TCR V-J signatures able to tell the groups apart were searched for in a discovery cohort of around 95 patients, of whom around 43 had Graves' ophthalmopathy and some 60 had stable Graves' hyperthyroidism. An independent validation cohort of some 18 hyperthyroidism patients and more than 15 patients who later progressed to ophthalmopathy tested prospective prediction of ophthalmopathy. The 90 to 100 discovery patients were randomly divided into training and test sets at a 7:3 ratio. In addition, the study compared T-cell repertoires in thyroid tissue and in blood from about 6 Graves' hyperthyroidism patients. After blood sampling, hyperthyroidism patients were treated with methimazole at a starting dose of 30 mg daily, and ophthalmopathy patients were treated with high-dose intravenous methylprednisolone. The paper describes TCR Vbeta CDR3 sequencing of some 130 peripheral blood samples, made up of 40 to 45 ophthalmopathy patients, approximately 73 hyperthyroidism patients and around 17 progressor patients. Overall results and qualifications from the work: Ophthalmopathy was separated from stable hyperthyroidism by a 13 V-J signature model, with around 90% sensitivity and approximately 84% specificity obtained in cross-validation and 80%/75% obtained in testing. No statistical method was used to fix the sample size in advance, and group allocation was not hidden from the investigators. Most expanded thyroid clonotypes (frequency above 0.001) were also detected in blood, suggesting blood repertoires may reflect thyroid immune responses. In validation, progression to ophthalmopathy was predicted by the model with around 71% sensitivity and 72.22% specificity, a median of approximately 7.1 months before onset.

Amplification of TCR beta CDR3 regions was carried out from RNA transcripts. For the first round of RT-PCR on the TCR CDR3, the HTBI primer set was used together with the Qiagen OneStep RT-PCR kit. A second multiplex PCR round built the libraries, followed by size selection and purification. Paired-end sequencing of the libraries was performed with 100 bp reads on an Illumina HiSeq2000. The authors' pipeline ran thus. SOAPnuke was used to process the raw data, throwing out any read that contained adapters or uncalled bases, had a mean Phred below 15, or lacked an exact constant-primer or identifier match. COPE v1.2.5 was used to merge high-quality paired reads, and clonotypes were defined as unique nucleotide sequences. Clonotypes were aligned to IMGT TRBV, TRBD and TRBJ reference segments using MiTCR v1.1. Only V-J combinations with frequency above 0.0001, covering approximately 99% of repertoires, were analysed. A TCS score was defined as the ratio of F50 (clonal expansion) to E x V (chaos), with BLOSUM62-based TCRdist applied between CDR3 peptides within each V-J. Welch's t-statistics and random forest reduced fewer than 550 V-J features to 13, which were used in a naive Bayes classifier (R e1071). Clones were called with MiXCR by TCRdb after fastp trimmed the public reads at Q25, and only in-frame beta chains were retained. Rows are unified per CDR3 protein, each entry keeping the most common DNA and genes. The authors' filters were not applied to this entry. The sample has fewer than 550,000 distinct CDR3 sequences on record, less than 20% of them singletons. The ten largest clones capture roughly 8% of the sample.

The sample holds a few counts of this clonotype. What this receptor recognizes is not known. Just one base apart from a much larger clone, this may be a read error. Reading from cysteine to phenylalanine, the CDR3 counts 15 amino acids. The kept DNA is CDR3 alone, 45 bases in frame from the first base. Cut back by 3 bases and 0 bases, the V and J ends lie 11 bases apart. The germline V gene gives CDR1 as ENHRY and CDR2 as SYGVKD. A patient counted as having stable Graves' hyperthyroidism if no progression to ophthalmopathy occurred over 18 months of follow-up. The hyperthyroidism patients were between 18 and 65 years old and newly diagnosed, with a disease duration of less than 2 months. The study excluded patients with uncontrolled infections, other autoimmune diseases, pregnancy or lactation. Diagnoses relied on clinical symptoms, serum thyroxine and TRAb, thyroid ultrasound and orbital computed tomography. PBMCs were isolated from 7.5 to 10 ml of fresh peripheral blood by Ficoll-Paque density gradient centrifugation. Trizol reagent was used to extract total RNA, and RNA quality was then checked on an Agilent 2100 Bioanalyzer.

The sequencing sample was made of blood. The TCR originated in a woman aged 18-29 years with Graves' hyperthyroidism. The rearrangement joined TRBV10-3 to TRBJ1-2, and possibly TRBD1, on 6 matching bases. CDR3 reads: CAISDLEGANYGYTF. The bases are TGTGCCATCAGTGATCTCGAGGGGGCTAACTATGGCTACACCTTC.